This T cell receptor beta chain was sequenced in a study of blood T cell repertoires in COVID-19 (dated by TCRdb to 2018 to 2021). For the wider study: Samples covering the acute and convalescent phases of COVID-19 were provided by collaborators in the United States, Italy and Spain. Subjects who had been exposed to COVID-19, were actively infected with it, or had recovered from it provided the deeply sampled blood TCRbeta repertoires that made up the dataset. A freely available public database, intended as a resource for researchers studying the immune response to SARS-CoV-2, is where the repertoires were released. Nearly every sample came with metadata listing a de-identified subject ID, COVID-19 status, age in years and sex. The samples were drawn from two sources: the first 160 participants of the ongoing ImmuneRACE study, and 1,254 subjects contributed by 6 global collaborators. Where available, HLA class I and class II types were obtained from metadata supplied by the sample provider rather than from assay-based typing. The material from the prospective study consisted of cDNA or gDNA derived from T cells, B-cell-depleted T cells, or PBMCs. On the study overall, not on this receptor specifically: Clinical and demographic metadata were provided uncurated, with the amount varying by source and participant.

Collaborating institutions collected whole blood in K2EDTA tubes following their own protocols. For TCRbeta analysis, collaborators shipped samples as frozen whole blood, isolated PBMCs, or DNA extracted from either of those sample types. TCRbeta CDR3 regions were amplified from genomic DNA using the immunoSEQ Assay, a bias-controlled multiplex PCR. Per the source publication's procedure: Within the assay, amplification of reference gene primers was used to estimate how many nucleated cells each sample contained. To quantify the absolute abundance of each unique TCRbeta CDR3 rearrangement, sequence reads were collapsed and filtered. Productive Simpson clonality was computed per sample as the square root of Simpson's diversity index over productive rearrangements. Imported from immuneACCESS, the table was reduced by TCRdb to in-frame sequences with V and J called. These copies leave out some clones; in studies compared against another copy, an unresolved V gene accounts for under half, and the cause of the remainder is not known. V, J and clone size are taken as reported in that table, and D and trimming were inferred from the DNA itself. The sample data list under 130,000 clones, and less than 85% of these were observed just once. The ten largest clones take up approximately 22% of the sample.

This clone was seen more than once but under ten times. Its binding antigen is unknown. Per-base quality was not reported, and no clone a single base away is much larger than it. The receptor's source is a man aged 70 or older with active or convalescent COVID-19. Sequenced sample: peripheral blood.

The encoded CDR3 is CASSLEGGNNQPQHF. Here is the DNA: TGCGCCAGCAGCTTGGAAGGGGGAAACAATCAGCCCCAGCATTTT. Here the chain combines TRBV5-1 and TRBJ1-5; TRBD1 is a weak D gene call, 6 bases matching. There are 15 amino acids in the CDR3, from cysteine to phenylalanine inclusive. Solely the CDR3 DNA is kept, with 45 bases framed from the first base. Between the V and J ends, shortened by 0 bases and 3 bases respectively, the junction contains 10 bases. The germline V gene encodes CDR1 SGHRS and CDR2 YFSETQ.